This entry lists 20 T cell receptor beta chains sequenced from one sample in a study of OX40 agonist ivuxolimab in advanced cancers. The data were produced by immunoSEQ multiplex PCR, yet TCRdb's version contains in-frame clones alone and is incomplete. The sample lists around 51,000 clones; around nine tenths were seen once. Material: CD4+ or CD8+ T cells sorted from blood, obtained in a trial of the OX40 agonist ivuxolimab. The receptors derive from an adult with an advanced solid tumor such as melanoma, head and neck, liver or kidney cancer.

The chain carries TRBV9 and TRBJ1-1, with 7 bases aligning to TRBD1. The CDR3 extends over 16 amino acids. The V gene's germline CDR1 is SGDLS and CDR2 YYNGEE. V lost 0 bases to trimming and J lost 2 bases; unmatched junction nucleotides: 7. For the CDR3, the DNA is TGTGCCAGCAGCGTAGGCGAGGGGGCCGCCAACACTGAAGCTTTCTTT. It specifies CASSVGEGAANTEAFF.

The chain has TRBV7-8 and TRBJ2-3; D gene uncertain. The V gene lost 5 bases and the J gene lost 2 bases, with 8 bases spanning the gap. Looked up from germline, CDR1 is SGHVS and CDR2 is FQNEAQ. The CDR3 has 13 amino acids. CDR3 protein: CASSLILTDTQYF. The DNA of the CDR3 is TGTGCCAGCAGCCTAATCCTCACAGATACGCAGTATTTT.

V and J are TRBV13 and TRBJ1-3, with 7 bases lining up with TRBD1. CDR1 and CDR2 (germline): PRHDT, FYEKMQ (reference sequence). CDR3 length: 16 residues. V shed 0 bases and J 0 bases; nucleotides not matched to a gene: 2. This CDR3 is CASSLGGTASGNTIYF. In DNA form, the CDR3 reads TGTGCCAGCAGCTTAGGCGGGACAGCCTCTGGAAACACCATATATTTT.

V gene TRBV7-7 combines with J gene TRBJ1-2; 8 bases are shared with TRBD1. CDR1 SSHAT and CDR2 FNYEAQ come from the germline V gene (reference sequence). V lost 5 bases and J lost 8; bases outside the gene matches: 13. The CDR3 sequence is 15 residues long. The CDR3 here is CASSPDRVGLPGYTF. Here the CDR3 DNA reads TGTGCCAGCAGCCCGGACAGGGTTGGTCTACCGGGCTACACCTTC.

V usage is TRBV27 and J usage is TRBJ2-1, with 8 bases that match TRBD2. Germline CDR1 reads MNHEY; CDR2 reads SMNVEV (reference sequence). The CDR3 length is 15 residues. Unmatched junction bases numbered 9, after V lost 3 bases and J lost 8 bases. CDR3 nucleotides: TGTGCCAGCAGTTTTATGCGGGGGGCTATTGATGAGCAGTTCTTC. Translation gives CASSFMRGAIDEQFF.

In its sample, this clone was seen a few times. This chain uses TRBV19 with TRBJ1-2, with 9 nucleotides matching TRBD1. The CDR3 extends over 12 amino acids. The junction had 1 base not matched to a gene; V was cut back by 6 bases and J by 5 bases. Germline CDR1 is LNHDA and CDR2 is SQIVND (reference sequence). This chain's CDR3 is CASRTGGYGYTF. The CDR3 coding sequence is TGTGCCAGTAGGACAGGGGGATATGGCTACACCTTC.

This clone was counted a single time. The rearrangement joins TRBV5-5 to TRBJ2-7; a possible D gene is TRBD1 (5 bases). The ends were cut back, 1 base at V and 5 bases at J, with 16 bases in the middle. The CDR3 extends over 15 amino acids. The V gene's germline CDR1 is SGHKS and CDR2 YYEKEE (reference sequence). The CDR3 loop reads CASSLPARVADEQYF. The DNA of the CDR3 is TGTGCCAGCAGCTTGCCGGCCAGGGTGGCGGACGAGCAGTACTTC.

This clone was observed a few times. CDR3 loop: CASSDQGAPVDEQFF. The CDR3 nucleotides are TGTGCCAGCAGCGATCAGGGGGCGCCGGTTGATGAGCAGTTCTTC. This chain joins TRBV9 and TRBJ2-1, with 8 bases fitting TRBD1. Germline CDR1 reads SGDLS; CDR2 reads YYNGEE. With V trimmed by 3 bases and J by 8 bases, 10 bases remained unmatched. The CDR3 runs 15 residues.

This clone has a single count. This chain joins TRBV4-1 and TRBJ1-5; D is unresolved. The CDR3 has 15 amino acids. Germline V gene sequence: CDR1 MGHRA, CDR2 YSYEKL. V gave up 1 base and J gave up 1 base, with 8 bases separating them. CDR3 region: CASSQGPGSNQPQHF. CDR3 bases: TGCGCCAGCAGCCAAGGACCCGGGAGCAATCAGCCCCAGCATTTT.

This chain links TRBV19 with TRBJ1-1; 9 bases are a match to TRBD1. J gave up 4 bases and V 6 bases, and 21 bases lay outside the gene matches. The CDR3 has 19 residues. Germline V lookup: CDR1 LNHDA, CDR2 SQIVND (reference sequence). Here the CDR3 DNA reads TGTGCCAGTAGGTCTTACGAAGGCACACTCGGGACAGGGACCACTGAAGCTTTCTTT. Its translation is CASRSYEGTLGTGTTEAFF. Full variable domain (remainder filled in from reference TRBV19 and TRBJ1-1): DGGITQSPKYLFRKEGQNVTLSCEQNLNHDAMYWYRQDPGQGLRLIYYSQIVNDFQKGDIAEGYSVSREKKESFPLTVTSAQKNPTAFYLCASRSYEGTLGTGTTEAFFGQGTRLTVV.

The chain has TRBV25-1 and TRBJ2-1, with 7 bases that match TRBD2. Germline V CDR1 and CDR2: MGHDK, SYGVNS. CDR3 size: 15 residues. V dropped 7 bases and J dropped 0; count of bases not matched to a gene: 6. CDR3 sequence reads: CASTLAESSYNEQFF. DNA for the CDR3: TGTGCCAGCACCCTAGCGGAGAGCTCCTACAATGAGCAGTTCTTC.

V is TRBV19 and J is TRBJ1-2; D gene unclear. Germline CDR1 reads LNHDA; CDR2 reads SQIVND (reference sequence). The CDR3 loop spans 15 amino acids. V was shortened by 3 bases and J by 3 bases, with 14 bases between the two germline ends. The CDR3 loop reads CASSISTAQDYGYTF. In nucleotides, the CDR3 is TGTGCCAGTAGTATTAGTACGGCTCAGGACTATGGCTACACCTTC. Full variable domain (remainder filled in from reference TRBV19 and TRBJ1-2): DGGITQSPKYLFRKEGQNVTLSCEQNLNHDAMYWYRQDPGQGLRLIYYSQIVNDFQKGDIAEGYSVSREKKESFPLTVTSAQKNPTAFYLCASSISTAQDYGYTFGSGTRLTVV.

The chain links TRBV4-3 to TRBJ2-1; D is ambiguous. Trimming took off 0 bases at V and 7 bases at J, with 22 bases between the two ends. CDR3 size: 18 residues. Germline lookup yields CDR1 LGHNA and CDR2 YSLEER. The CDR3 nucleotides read TGCGCCAGCAGCCAAGATCGTGTAGGGATTCTTTTTAGGAATGAGCAGTTCTTC. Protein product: CASSQDRVGILFRNEQFF.

The CDR3: CASSSLGQGANTEAFF. The CDR3 DNA reads TGCGCCAGCAGCTCTCTTGGACAGGGGGCGAACACTGAAGCTTTCTTT. This sequence joins TRBV5-1 and TRBJ1-1, with TRBD1 identical over 11 bases. Trimming took 3 bases from V and 1 from J; bases not matched to a gene: 5. CDR3 size: 16 residues. Germline loops: CDR1 SGHRS, CDR2 YFSETQ.

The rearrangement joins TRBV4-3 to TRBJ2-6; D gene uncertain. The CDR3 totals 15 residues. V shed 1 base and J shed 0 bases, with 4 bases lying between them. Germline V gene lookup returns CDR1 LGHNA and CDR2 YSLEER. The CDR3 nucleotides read TGCGCCAGCAGCCAAGGGCGCTCTGGGGCCAACGTCCTGACTTTC. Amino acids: CASSQGRSGANVLTF.

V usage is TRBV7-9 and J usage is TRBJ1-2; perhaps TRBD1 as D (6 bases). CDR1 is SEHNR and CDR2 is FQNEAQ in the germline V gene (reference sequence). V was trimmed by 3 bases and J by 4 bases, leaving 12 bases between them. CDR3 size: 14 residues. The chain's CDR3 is CASSFPDSPYGYTF. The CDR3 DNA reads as TGTGCCAGCAGCTTCCCGGACAGCCCCTATGGCTACACCTTC.

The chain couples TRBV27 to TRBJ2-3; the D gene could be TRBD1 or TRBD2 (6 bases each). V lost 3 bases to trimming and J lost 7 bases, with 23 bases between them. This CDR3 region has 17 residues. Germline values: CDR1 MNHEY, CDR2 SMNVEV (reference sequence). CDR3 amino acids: CASSFDFQGMGGNTQYF. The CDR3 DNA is TGTGCCAGCAGTTTTGATTTCCAGGGGATGGGGGGAAATACGCAGTATTTT.

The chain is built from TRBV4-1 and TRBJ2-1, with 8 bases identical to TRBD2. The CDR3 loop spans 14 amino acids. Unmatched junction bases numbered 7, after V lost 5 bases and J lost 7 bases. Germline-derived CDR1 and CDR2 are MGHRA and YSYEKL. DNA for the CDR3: TGCGCCAGCAGCTTGCCCCGGGGGGGGAATGAGCAGTTCTTC. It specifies CASSLPRGGNEQFF.

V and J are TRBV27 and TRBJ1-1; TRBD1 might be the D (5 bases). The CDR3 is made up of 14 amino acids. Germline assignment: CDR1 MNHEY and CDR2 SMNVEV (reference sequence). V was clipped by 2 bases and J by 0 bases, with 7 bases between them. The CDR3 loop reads CASSLGGVNTEAFF. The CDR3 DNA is TGTGCCAGCAGTTTAGGAGGGGTGAACACTGAAGCTTTCTTT.

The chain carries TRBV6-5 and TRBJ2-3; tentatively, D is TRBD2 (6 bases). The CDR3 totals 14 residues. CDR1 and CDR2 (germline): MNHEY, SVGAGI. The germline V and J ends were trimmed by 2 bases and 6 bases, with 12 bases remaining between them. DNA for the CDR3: TGTGCCAGCAGTTACAGTCCAGCGGGTGATACGCAGTATTTT. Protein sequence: CASSYSPAGDTQYF.